The 23 T cell receptor beta chains given below trace back to one sample, sequenced in a study of blood T cell repertoires in COVID-19 (dated by TCRdb to the early 2020s). The library was prepared using the immunoSEQ multiplex PCR assay. This immuneACCESS table, as held by TCRdb, lists in-frame sequences with V and J called but not all clones. Of the missing ones, under half trace to an unresolved V gene in checked studies; the others have no known cause. This sample gives about 200,000 clones in total; about 80% of them show up just once. 6% to 8% of the sample lies in the top ten. Sequencing was carried out using peripheral blood. Every receptor here comes from a human donor with acute or convalescent COVID-19. The donor label of this sample is uncertain.

This clone was seen a handful of times. The chain employs TRBV9 and TRBJ2-7, with 10 positions matching TRBD2. Per the germline V gene, CDR1 is SGDLS and CDR2 is YYNGEE. The CDR3 is 16 residues long. V lost 0 bases, J lost 0 bases, and 3 bases stayed unmatched. Here the CDR3 reads CASSVGASGSSYEQYF. For the CDR3, the DNA is TGTGCCAGCAGCGTAGGGGCTAGCGGGAGCTCCTACGAGCAGTACTTC. The variable domain in full, with the rest retrieved from reference TRBV9 and TRBJ2-7, is DSGVTQTPKHLITATGQRVTLRCSPRSGDLSVYWYQQSLDQGLQFLIQYYNGEERAKGNILERFSAQQFPDLHSELNLSSLELGDSALYFCASSVGASGSSYEQYFGPGTRLTVT.

The chain recombines TRBV24-1 with TRBJ2-3; the D is unclear. Germline values: CDR1 KGHDR, CDR2 SFDVKD. The V end lost 9 bases, the J end lost 5 bases, and 20 bases lay between the germline ends. The CDR3 spans 15 residues. CDR3 in DNA: TGTGCCACCGTGCCCGTCCTAGTTATGGGAGATACGCAGTATTTT. This encodes CATVPVLVMGDTQYF.

This chain links TRBV12-1 with TRBJ2-2; the table's D gene call, TRBD2, was not cross checked with the DNA. TRBV12-1 constitutes a pseudogene. This CDR3 is 14 amino acids long. The DNA of the CDR3 is TGTGCCAGCAGCTTTGAAGGAGGTGCCGGGGAGCTGTTTTTT. Protein sequence: CASSFEGGAGELFF.

This clone was observed a handful of times. Other DNA sequences in this specimen translate into the identical CDR3. The chain couples TRBV20-1 to TRBJ1-1; D is unresolved. The germline V and J ends were trimmed by 3 bases and 2 bases, with 13 bases remaining between them. The CDR3 totals 14 residues. CDR1 is DFQATT, CDR2 SNEGSKA, per germline (reference sequence). Here the CDR3 DNA reads TGCAGTGCTAGTCTACGGCAGGCAAACACTGAAGCTTTCTTT. Translating gives CSASLRQANTEAFF.

This chain uses TRBV10-3 with TRBJ2-1; D is undetermined. In germline, CDR1 is ENHRY, CDR2 SYGVKD. Trimming removed 5 bases from V and 7 bases from J, with 9 bases in between. This CDR3 is built from 12 residues. The chain's CDR3 is CAISYSGNEQFF. The CDR3 region has the DNA TGTGCCATCAGTTACAGTGGTAATGAGCAGTTCTTC.

This rearrangement joins TRBV28 to TRBJ1-2, with TRBD1 identical over 9 bases. Germline V gene data show CDR1 as MDHEN and CDR2 as SYDVKM. V gave up 6 bases and J gave up 7 bases; unmatched junction bases: 6. CDR3 length equals 13 residues. The CDR3 DNA reads as TGTGCCAGCAGCGGACAGGGGCCTGGTGGCTACACCTTC. The encoded protein is CASSGQGPGGYTF.

The V gene is TRBV18, the J gene TRBJ2-1, with 13 bases fitting TRBD2. The germline V gene has CDR1 KGHSH and CDR2 LQKENI. This CDR3 is 16 amino acids long. With 4 bases clipped from V and 7 bases from J, the junction kept 7 bases outside the gene matches. DNA of the CDR3: TGTGCCAGCTCACTAATACTAGCGGGAGGGCCGAATGAGCAGTTCTTC. It encodes CASSLILAGGPNEQFF. Combining the CDR3 with reference TRBV18 and TRBJ2-1 gives the whole variable domain NAGVMQNPRHLVRRRGQEARLRCSPMKGHSHVYWYRQLPEEGLKFMVYLQKENIIDESGMPKERFSAEFPKEGPSILRIQQVVRGDSAAYFCASSLILAGGPNEQFFGPGTRLTVL.

The chain recombines TRBV5-1 with TRBJ2-5; D unresolved. The CDR3 has 16 amino acids. Trimming stripped 0 bases from V and 1 base from J, with 13 bases between. In germline, CDR1 is SGHRS, CDR2 YFSETQ. CDR3 in DNA: TGCGCCAGCAGCTTGGGGGTCGGGTCCATCCAAGAGACCCAGTACTTC. This gives the protein CASSLGVGSIQETQYF.

The chain employs TRBV30 and TRBJ1-5; 10 bases match TRBD1. V dropped 8 bases and J dropped 7; count of bases not matched to a gene: 8. There are 13 residues in the CDR3. CDR1 and CDR2 from the germline V gene are GTSNPN and SVGIG (reference sequence). CDR3 in amino acids: CALGTGANQPQHF. The DNA of the CDR3 is TGTGCCCTTGGGACAGGGGCAAACCAGCCCCAGCATTTT.

The chain joins TRBV5-4 to TRBJ1-1; D possibly corresponds to TRBD1 (5 bases). Trimming took off 4 bases at V and 1 base at J, with 11 bases between the two ends. Germline values: CDR1 SGHNT, CDR2 YYREEE (reference sequence). CDR3 length: 14 amino acids. The chain's CDR3 is CASSPRQGNTEAFF. The CDR3 DNA reads as TGTGCCAGCAGCCCGAGGCAGGGGAACACTGAAGCTTTCTTT.

This rearrangement joins TRBV3-1 (or the pseudogene TRBV3-2) to TRBJ2-1; the match to TRBD2 covers 8 bases. This CDR3 comprises 15 residues. The germline V gene has CDR1 LGHDT and CDR2 YNNKEL (reference sequence). V was pared by 0 bases and J by 9 bases, with 7 bases of the junction left unmatched. The CDR3 coding sequence is TGTGCCAGCAGCCAAGATGAGCGGGAGACCTCTGAGCAGTTCTTC. It yields the protein CASSQDERETSEQFF.

This sequence joins TRBV27 and TRBJ1-3, with TRBD1 matching 11 bases. With V trimmed by 5 bases and J by 0 bases, 9 bases remained unmatched. The germline V gene encodes CDR1 MNHEY and CDR2 SMNVEV (reference sequence). The CDR3 consists of 18 residues. The CDR3: CASSPLRTGGVSGNTIYF. CDR3 bases: TGTGCCAGCAGTCCCCTGAGGACAGGGGGCGTCTCTGGAAACACCATATATTTT.

V is TRBV11-2 and J is TRBJ1-2, with 7 bases matching TRBD1. The CDR3 covers 13 residues. Unmatched junction bases numbered 5, after V lost 4 bases and J lost 6 bases. Germline values: CDR1 SGHAT, CDR2 FQNNGV. The CDR3, as DNA: TGTGCCAGCAGCTCCCGGGACAGCCATGGCTACACCTTC. Translating it yields CASSSRDSHGYTF.

The chain joins TRBV7-9 to TRBJ1-1, with D perhaps matching TRBD1 (5 bases). Germline loops: CDR1 SEHNR, CDR2 FQNEAQ (reference sequence). This CDR3 has 15 amino acids. The V gene lost 5 bases and the J gene lost 4 bases, with 17 bases spanning the gap. The CDR3 here is CASSTKVGVGTEAFF. The DNA for the CDR3 is TGTGCCAGCAGCACAAAGGTAGGGGTGGGCACTGAAGCTTTCTTT.

This rearrangement joins TRBV5-4 to TRBJ2-1, with 7 bases fitting TRBD1. Germline V gene lookup returns CDR1 SGHNT and CDR2 YYREEE (reference sequence). The CDR3 is 17 residues long. Trimming cost V 4 bases and J 3 bases; bases outside gene matches: 13. The CDR3 DNA reads as TGTGCCAGCAGCCCCCTGCCCGACAGGGTTGACTACAATGAGCAGTTCTTC. Translating it yields CASSPLPDRVDYNEQFF. Complete variable domain (other parts from reference TRBV5-4 and TRBJ2-1): ETGVTQSPTHLIKTRGQQVTLRCSSQSGHNTVSWYQQALGQGPQFIFQYYREEENGRGNFPPRFSGLQFPNYSSELNVNALELDDSALYLCASSPLPDRVDYNEQFFGPGTRLTVL.

The chain couples TRBV19 to TRBJ1-2; 7 bases agree with TRBD1. Germline V lookup: CDR1 LNHDA, CDR2 SQIVND (reference sequence). CDR3 size: 16 residues. J lost 0 bases, V lost 7 bases, and 11 bases had no gene match. The CDR3 region has the DNA TGTGCCAGTACCACTCCAAAGGGACAGTCTAACTATGGCTACACCTTC. The encoded protein is CASTTPKGQSNYGYTF.

The CDR3 coding sequence is TGTGCCAGCAGTTTATCTTGGGGGGTCGCTGGAAACACCATATATTTT. It translates to CASSLSWGVAGNTIYF. The rearrangement uses TRBV27 and TRBJ1-3; D is possibly TRBD1 (5 bases). With 0 bases removed from V and 2 bases from J, the gap between germline ends came to 11 bases. Germline values: CDR1 MNHEY, CDR2 SMNVEV (reference sequence). The CDR3 runs 16 residues.

This chain links TRBV18 with TRBJ1-1; D ambiguous. Germline values: CDR1 KGHSH, CDR2 LQKENI. Trimming pared 2 bases from V and 0 bases from J, leaving 7 bases between. The CDR3 is 14 residues long. CDR3 protein: CASSPNSVNTEAFF. CDR3 sequence (DNA): TGTGCCAGCTCACCAAATAGCGTGAACACTGAAGCTTTCTTT.

The V gene is TRBV18, the J gene TRBJ1-1; TRBD1 might be the D (6 bases). Trimming pared 1 base from V and 1 base from J, leaving 13 bases between. This CDR3 is built from 16 residues. The germline V gene encodes CDR1 KGHSH and CDR2 LQKENI. The CDR3 region has the DNA TGTGCCAGCTCACCACGCGGTGCAGGGGAGAACACTGAAGCTTTCTTT. It yields the protein CASSPRGAGENTEAFF.

The rearrangement links TRBV29-1 to TRBJ1-5; D may be TRBD1 (5 bases). This CDR3 is 13 amino acids long. Trimming took 4 bases from V and 3 from J, leaving 10 bases between them. Germline V gene lookup returns CDR1 SQVTM and CDR2 ANQGSEA. The CDR3 DNA follows: TGCAGCGTTGTCTCGGGACTCAATCAGCCCCAGCATTTT. This translates into CSVVSGLNQPQHF.

The chain is built from TRBV27 and TRBJ2-1, with D possibly being TRBD2 (5 bases). CDR1 is MNHEY and CDR2 is SMNVEV in the germline V gene (reference sequence). V lost 2 bases and J lost 0, with 8 bases in between. The CDR3 spans 15 residues. The chain's CDR3 is CASSLSGFSYNEQFF. As DNA, the CDR3 is TGTGCCAGCAGTTTAAGCGGATTCTCCTACAATGAGCAGTTCTTC.

This chain connects TRBV28 to TRBJ2-1, with 9 bases aligning to TRBD2. V lost 7 bases and J lost 6; bases outside the gene matches: 7. Germline V CDR1 and CDR2: MDHEN, SYDVKM. CDR3 length: 14 residues. CDR3 nucleotides: TGTGCCAGCACGGGCGGGAGGGCCCTCAATGAGCAGTTCTTC. Its translation: CASTGGRALNEQFF.

The CDR3 bases are TGTGCCAGCAGTGAAAAAACCTTGAGGACAGATACGCAGTATTTT. Translated, it gives CASSEKTLRTDTQYF. The chain links TRBV6-1 to TRBJ2-3; D is unclear. This CDR3 spans 15 amino acids. In germline, CDR1 is MNHNS, CDR2 SASEGT. The V gene lost 2 bases and the J gene lost 3 bases, with 12 bases spanning the gap.